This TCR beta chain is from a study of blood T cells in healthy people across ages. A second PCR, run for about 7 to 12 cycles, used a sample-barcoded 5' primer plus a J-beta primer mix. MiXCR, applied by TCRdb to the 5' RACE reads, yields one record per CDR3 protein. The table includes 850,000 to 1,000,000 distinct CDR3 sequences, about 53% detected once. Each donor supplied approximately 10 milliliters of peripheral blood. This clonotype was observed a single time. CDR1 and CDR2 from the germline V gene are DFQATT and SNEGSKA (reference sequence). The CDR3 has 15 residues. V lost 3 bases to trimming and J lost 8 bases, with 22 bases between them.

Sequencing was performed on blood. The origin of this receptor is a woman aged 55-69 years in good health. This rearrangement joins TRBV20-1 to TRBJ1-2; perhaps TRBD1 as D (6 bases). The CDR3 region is CSASHGGYGESGYTF. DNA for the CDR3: TGCAGTGCTAGCCATGGGGGCTACGGGGAGTCCGGCTACACCTTC.